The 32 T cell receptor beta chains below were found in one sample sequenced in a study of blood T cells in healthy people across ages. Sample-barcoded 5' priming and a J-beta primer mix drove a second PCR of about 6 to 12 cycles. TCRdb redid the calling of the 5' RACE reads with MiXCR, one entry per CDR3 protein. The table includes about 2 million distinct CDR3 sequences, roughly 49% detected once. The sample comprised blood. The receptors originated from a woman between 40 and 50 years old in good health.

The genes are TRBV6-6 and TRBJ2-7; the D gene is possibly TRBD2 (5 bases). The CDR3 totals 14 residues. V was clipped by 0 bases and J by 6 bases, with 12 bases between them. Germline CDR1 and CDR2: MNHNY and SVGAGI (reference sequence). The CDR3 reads CASSYSTRGREQYF. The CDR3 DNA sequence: TGTGCCAGCAGTTACTCTACTAGAGGTCGCGAGCAGTACTTC.

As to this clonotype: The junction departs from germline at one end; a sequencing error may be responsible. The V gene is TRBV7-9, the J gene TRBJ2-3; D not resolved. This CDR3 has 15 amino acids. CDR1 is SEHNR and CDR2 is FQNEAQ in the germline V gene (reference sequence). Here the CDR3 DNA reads TGTGCCAGCAGCTTTCACTTGCCTACCACAGATACGCTGTATTTT. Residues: CASSFHLPTTDTLYF.

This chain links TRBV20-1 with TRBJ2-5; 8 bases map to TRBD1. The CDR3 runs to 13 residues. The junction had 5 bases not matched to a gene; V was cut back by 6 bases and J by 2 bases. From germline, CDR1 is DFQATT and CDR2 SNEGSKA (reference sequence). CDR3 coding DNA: TGCAGTGCAGAGGGACAGGATCAAGAGACCCAGTACTTC. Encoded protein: CSAEGQDQETQYF.

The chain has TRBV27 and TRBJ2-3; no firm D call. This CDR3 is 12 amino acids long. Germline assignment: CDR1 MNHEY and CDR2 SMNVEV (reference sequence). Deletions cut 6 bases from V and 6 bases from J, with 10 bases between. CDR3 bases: TGTGCCAGCAGCCCCGGCCACGATACGCAGTATTTT. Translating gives CASSPGHDTQYF.

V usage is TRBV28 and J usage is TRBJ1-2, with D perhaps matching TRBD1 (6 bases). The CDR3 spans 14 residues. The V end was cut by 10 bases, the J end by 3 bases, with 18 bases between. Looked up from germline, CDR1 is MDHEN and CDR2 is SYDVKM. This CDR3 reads CAIKRGGGDYGYTF. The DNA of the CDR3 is TGTGCCATCAAAAGGGGGGGGGGCGACTATGGCTACACCTTC.

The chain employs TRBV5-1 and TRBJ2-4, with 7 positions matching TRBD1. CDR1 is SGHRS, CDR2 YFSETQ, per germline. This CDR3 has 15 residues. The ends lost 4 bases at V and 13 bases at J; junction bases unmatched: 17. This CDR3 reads CASSPDGTAVREQYF. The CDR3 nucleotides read TGCGCCAGCAGCCCAGATGGGACAGCGGTCAGGGAGCAGTACTTC.

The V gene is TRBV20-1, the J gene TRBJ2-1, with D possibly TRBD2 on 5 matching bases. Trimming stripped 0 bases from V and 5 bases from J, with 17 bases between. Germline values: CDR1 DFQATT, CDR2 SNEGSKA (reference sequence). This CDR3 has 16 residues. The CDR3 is CSARDASRSPDNEQFF. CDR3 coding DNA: TGCAGTGCTAGAGACGCTAGCCGGAGTCCCGACAATGAGCAGTTCTTC.

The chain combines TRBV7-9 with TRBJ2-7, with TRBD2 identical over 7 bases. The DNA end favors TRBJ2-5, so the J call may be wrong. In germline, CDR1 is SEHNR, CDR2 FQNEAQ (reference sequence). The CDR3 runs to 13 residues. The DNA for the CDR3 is TGTGCCAGCAGCTCCCGGGGGGAGCAGACCCAGTACTTC. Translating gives CASSSRGEQTQYF.

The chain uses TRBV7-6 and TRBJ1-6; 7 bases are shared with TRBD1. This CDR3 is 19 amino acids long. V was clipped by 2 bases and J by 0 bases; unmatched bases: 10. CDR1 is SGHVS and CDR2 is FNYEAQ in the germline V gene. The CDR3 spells CASSLLQTGLSSYNSPLHF. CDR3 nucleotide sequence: TGTGCCAGCAGCTTATTACAGACAGGGCTGAGCTCCTATAATTCACCCCTCCACTTT.

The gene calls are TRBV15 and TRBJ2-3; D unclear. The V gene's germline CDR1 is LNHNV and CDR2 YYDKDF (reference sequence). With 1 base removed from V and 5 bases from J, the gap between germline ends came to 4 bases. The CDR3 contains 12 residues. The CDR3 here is CATSRVRDTQYF. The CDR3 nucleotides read TGTGCCACCAGCAGAGTTAGAGATACGCAGTATTTT.

The CDR3 bases are TGTGCCAGCAGCACCGGACAGGTAACCCACGAGCAGTACTTC. Residues: CASSTGQVTHEQYF. The genes are TRBV6-5 and TRBJ2-4; 7 bases align to TRBD1. The DNA matches TRBJ2-7 better at its end, which makes the J call doubtful. Germline loops: CDR1 MNHEY, CDR2 SVGAGI. The CDR3 contains 14 residues.

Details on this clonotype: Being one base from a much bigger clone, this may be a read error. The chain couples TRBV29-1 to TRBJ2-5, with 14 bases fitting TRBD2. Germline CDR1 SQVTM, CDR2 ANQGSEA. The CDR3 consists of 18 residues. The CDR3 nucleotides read TGCAGCGTGTCTACCGGGACTAGCGGGAGATTGTACCAAGAGGCCCAGTACTTC. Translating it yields CSVSTGTSGRLYQEAQYF.

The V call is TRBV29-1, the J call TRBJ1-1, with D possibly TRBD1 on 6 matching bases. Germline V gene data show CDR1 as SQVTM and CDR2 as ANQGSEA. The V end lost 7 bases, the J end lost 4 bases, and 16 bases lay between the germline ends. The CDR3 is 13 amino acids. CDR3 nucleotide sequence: TGCAGCGCTCGGCAGGGGACGGGCACTGAAGCTTTCTTT. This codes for CSARQGTGTEAFF.

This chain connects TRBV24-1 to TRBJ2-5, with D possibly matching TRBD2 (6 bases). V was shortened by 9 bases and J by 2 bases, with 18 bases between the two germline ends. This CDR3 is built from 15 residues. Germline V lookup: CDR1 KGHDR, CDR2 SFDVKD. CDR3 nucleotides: TGTGCCACCGCGTCCCACGGGGGAGCTCAAGAGACCCAGTACTTC. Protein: CATASHGGAQETQYF.

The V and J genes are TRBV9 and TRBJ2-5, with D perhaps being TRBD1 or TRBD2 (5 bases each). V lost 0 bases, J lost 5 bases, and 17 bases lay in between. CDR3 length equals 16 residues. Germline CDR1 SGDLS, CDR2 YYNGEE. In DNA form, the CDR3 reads TGTGCCAGCAGCGTAGGAGGGATCCAGGGATTGGAGACCCAGTACTTC. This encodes CASSVGGIQGLETQYF.

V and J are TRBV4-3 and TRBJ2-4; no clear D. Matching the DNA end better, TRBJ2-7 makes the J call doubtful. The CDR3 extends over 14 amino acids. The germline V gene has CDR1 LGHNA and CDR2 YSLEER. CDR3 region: CASSQVPTTYEQYF. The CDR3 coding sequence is TGCGCCAGCAGCCAAGTGCCAACTACCTACGAGCAGTACTTC.

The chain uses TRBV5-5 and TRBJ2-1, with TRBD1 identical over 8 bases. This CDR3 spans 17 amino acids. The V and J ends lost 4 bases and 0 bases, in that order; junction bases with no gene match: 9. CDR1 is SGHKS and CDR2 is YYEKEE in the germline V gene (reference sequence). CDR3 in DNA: TGTGCCAGCAGCCCCGGGACAGGCGCTCTCTCCTACAATGAGCAGTTCTTC. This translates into CASSPGTGALSYNEQFF.

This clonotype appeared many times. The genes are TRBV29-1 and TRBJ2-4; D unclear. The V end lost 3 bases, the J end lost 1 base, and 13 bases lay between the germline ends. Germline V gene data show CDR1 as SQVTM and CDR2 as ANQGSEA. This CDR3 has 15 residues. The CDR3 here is CSVEVDPRAKNIQYF. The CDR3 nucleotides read TGCAGCGTTGAGGTTGACCCCCGGGCCAAAAACATTCAGTACTTC.

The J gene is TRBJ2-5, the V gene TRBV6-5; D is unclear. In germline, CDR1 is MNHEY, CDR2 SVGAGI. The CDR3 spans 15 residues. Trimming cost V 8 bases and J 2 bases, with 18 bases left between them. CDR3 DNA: TGTGCCAGCTCCGCCAGTGGCAGAACTCAAGAGACCCAGTACTTC. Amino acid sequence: CASSASGRTQETQYF.

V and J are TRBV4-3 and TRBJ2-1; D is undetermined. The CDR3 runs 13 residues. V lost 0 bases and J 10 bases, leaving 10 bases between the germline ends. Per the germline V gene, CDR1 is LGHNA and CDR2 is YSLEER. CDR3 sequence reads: CASSQDSSGEQFF. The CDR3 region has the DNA TGCGCCAGCAGCCAAGATAGTTCCGGGGAGCAGTTCTTC.

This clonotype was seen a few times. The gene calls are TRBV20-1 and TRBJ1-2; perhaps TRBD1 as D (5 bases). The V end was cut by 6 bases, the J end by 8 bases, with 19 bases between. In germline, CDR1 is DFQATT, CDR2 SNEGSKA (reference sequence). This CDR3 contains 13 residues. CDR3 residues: CSARPRATSGYTF. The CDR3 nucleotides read TGCAGTGCCAGACCCAGGGCCACTAGCGGCTACACCTTC.

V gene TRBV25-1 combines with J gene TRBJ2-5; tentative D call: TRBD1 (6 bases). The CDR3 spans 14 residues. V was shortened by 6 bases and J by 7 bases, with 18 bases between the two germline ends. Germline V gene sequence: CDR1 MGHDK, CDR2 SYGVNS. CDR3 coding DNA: TGTGCCAGCAGGGACAGTGCCGAGGGGGTGACCCAGTACTTC. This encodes CASRDSAEGVTQYF.

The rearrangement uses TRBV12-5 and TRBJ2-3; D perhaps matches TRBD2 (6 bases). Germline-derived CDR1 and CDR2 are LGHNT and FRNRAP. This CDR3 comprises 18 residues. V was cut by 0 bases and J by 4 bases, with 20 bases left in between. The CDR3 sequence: CASGLVPDGAGFPDTQYF. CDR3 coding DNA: TGTGCTAGTGGTTTGGTACCGGACGGGGCGGGGTTCCCAGATACGCAGTATTTT.

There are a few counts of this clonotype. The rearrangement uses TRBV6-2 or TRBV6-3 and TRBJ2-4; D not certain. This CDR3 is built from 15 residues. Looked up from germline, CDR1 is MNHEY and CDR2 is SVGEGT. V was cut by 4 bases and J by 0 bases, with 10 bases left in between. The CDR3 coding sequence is TGTGCCAGCAGTTCCTTACACCTAGCCAAAAACATTCAGTACTTC. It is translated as CASSSLHLAKNIQYF.

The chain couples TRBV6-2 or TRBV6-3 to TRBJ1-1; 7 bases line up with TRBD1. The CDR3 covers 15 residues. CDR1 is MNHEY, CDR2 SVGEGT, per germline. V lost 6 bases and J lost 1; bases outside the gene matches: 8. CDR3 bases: TGTGCCAGCAGAGCGTCGACAGGGTCGAACACTGAAGCTTTCTTT. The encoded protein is CASRASTGSNTEAFF.

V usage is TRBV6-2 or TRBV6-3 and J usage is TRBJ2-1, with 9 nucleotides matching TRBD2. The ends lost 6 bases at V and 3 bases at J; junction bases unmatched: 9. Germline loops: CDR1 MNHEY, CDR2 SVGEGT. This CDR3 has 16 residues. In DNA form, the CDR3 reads TGTGCCAGCAGACGGTCTGGCGGGGGGGTCTACAATGAGCAGTTCTTC. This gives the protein CASRRSGGGVYNEQFF.

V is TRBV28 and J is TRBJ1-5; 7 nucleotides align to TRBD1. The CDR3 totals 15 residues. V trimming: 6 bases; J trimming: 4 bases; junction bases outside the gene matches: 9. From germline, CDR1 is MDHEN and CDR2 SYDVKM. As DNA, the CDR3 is TGTGCCAGCAGCCGGACGGGACAGCCAAATCAGCCCCAGCATTTT. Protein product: CASSRTGQPNQPQHF.

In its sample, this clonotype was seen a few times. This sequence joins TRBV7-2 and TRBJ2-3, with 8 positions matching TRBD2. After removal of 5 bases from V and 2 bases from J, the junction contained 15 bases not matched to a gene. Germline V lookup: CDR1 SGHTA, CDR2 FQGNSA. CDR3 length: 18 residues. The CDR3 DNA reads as TGTGCCAGCAGCGCCAATGGGTTGCGGGGGGTTCCCACAGATACGCAGTATTTT. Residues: CASSANGLRGVPTDTQYF.

In nucleotides, the CDR3 is TGTGCCAGCCACGAGGGGGGCGTGTACAATGAGCAGTTCTTC. Translation: CASHEGGVYNEQFF. The gene calls are TRBV27 and TRBJ2-1; D possibly uses TRBD1 or TRBD2 (6 bases each). This CDR3 region has 14 residues. The V gene's germline CDR1 is MNHEY and CDR2 SMNVEV (reference sequence). The V and J ends lost 8 bases and 4 bases respectively, with 15 bases between them.

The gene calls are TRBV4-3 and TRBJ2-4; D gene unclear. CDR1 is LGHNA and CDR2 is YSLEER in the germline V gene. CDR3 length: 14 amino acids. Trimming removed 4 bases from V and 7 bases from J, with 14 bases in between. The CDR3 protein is CASSLGPTSNIQYF. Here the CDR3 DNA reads TGCGCCAGCAGCCTCGGGCCTACCTCCAACATTCAGTACTTC.

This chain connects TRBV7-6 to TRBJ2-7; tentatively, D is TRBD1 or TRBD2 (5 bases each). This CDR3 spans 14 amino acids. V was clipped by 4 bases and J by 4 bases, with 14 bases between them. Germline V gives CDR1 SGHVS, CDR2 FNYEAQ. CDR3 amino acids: CASSWGPTRYEQYF. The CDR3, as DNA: TGTGCCAGCAGCTGGGGCCCCACTAGATACGAGCAGTACTTC.

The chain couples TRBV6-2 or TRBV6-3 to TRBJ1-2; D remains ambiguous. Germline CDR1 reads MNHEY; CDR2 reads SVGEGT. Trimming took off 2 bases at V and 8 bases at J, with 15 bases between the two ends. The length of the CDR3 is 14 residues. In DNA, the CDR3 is TGTGCCAGCAGTTACGAACAAGGGCTTGCGGGCTACACCTTC. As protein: CASSYEQGLAGYTF.